Shown below are 8 T cell receptor beta chains from a single sample sequenced in a study of shared clonotypes between healthy human individuals. Repertoires were generated with immunoSEQ multiplex PCR, while TCRdb's copy carries only in-frame clones and drops some. The sample yields about 730,000 clones, roughly 72% seen once. Sample: memory CD4+ T cells sorted from blood. This sample's subset: CD45RA-negative fraction. Receptor source: a woman in her twenties or thirties in good health.

V is TRBV6-1 and J is TRBJ2-5; the match to TRBD1 covers 7 bases. J gave up 1 base and V 5 bases, and 1 base lay outside the gene matches. This CDR3 comprises 13 residues. The germline CDR1 and CDR2 sequences are MNHNS and SASEGT. The CDR3 DNA is TGTGCCAGCAGTCGGACAGGCCAAGAGACCCAGTACTTC. Translation gives CASSRTGQETQYF.

This chain joins TRBV7-9 and TRBJ2-3, with 9 bases fitting TRBD2. Unmatched junction bases numbered 11, after V lost 1 base and J lost 6 bases. This CDR3 is built from 17 residues. CDR1 is SEHNR, CDR2 FQNEAQ, per germline (reference sequence). The CDR3: CASSLVAGGPSSDTQYF. The CDR3 nucleotides read TGTGCCAGCAGCTTAGTGGCGGGAGGGCCCTCGAGTGATACGCAGTATTTT.

The J gene is TRBJ2-1, the V gene TRBV15, with 9 nucleotides matching TRBD2. There are 17 residues in the CDR3. The junction had 7 bases not matched to a gene; V was cut back by 0 bases and J by 4 bases. Germline assignment: CDR1 LNHNV and CDR2 YYDKDF (reference sequence). In nucleotides, the CDR3 is TGTGCCACCAGCAGAGATCTGACTAGCGGAGAATACAATGAGCAGTTCTTC. Its protein is CATSRDLTSGEYNEQFF.

The CDR3 DNA follows: TGTGCCAGCTCGCGAAACACCGGGGAGCTGTTTTTT. Residues: CASSRNTGELFF. This sequence joins TRBV6-6 and TRBJ2-2; the D is unclear. CDR1 is MNHNY and CDR2 is SVGAGI in the germline V gene (reference sequence). V dropped 8 bases and J dropped 2 bases, with 6 bases sitting between them. This CDR3 comprises 12 residues.

This clone was observed a single time. Other DNA sequences in the sample encode the same CDR3. J is TRBJ2-6 and V is TRBV2; D gene unclear. The germline V gene has CDR1 SNHLY and CDR2 FYNNEI. V lost 4 bases, J lost 0 bases, and 4 bases lay in between. The length of the CDR3 is 14 residues. CDR3 sequence (DNA): TGTGCCAGCAGTGCCCGCTCTGGGGCCAACGTCCTGACTTTC. Translation gives CASSARSGANVLTF.

The chain uses TRBV5-4 and TRBJ2-1; 8 bases agree with TRBD2. The CDR3 contains 12 residues. From germline, CDR1 is SGHNT and CDR2 YYREEE (reference sequence). J gave up 13 bases and V 4 bases, and 7 bases lay outside the gene matches. DNA of the CDR3: TGTGCCAGCAGCCCCGCGGGAGGAGGTCAGTTCTTC. Protein sequence: CASSPAGGGQFF.

In this sample, this clone turned up a few times. The V and J genes are TRBV19 and TRBJ2-3; D is ambiguous. Germline loops: CDR1 LNHDA, CDR2 SQIVND (reference sequence). V was trimmed by 2 bases and J by 0 bases, leaving 9 bases between them. The CDR3 runs to 15 residues. The CDR3 spells CASSISGSSTDTQYF. The CDR3 DNA is TGTGCCAGTAGTATATCCGGGTCAAGCACAGATACGCAGTATTTT.

The V call is TRBV7-9, the J call TRBJ2-2; the D is unclear. CDR1 and CDR2 (germline): SEHNR, FQNEAQ (reference sequence). V was shortened by 1 base and J by 2 bases, with 11 bases between the two germline ends. The CDR3 length is 16 residues. The CDR3 DNA follows: TGTGCCAGCAGCTTAGGGGCCCTGGCCAACACCGGGGAGCTGTTTTTT. Its translation is CASSLGALANTGELFF. Full variable domain (rest looked up from reference TRBV7-9 and TRBJ2-2): DTGVSQNPRHKITKRGQNVTFRCDPISEHNRLYWYRQTLGQGPEFLTYFQNEAQLEKSRLLSDRFSAERPKGSFSTLEIQRTEQGDSAMYLCASSLGALANTGELFFGEGSRLTVL.